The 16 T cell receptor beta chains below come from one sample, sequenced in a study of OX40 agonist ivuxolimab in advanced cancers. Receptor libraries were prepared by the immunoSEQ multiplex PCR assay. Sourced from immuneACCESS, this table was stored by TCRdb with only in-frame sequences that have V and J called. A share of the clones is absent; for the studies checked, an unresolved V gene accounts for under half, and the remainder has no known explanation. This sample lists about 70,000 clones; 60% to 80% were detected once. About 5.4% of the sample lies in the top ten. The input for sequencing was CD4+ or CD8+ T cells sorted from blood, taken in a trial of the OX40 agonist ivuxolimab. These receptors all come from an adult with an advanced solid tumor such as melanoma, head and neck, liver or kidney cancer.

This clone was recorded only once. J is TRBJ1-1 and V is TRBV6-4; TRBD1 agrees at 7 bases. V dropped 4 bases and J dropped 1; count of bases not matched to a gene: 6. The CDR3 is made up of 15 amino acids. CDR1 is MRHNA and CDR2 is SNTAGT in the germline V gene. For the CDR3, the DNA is TGTGCCAGCAGTGCCCACCACAGGGGGAACACTGAAGCTTTCTTT. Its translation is CASSAHHRGNTEAFF.

CDR3 sequence (DNA): TGTGCCAGCAGCTCCGGGACAGGCTTCACCTCAACCTACGAGCAGTACTTC. Translation: CASSSGTGFTSTYEQYF. This chain uses TRBV12-1 with TRBJ2-7; TRBD1, the D gene given by the table, was not confirmed from the DNA. TRBV12-1 is deemed a pseudogene. The CDR3 is made up of 17 amino acids.

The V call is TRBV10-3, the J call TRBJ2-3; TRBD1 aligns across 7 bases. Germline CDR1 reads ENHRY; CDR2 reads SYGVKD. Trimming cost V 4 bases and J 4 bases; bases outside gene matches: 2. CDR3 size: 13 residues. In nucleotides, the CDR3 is TGTGCCATCAGTGGACAGGGAGCAGATACGCAGTATTTT. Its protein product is CAISGQGADTQYF.

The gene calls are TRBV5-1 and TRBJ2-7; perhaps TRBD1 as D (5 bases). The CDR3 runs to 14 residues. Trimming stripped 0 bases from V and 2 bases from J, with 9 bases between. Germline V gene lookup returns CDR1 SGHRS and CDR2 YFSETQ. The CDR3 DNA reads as TGCGCCAGCAGCTTGGTGGCAGGGACCTACGAGCAGTACTTC. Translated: CASSLVAGTYEQYF.

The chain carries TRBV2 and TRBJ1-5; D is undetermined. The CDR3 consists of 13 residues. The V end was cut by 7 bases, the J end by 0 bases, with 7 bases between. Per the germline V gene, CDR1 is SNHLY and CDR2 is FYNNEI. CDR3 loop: CASNGVSNQPQHF. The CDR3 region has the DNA TGTGCCAGCAATGGGGTTAGCAATCAGCCCCAGCATTTT.

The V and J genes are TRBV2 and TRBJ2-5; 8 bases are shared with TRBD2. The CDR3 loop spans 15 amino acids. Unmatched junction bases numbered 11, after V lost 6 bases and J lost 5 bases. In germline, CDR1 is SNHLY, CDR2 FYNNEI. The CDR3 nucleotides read TGTGCCAGCAGATCGACTAGCGTCGGTGGGGAGACCCAGTACTTC. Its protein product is CASRSTSVGGETQYF.

The CDR3 protein is CASSLAGEPYTDTQYF. In nucleotides, the CDR3 is TGTGCCAGCAGCTTGGCCGGGGAGCCCTACACAGATACGCAGTATTTT. The rearrangement links TRBV5-6 to TRBJ2-3; the D gene is possibly TRBD2 (5 bases). Looked up from germline, CDR1 is SGHDT and CDR2 is YYEEEE. Between the trimmed V and J ends, which lost 0 bases and 2 bases, there was a span of 13 bases. The CDR3 is made up of 16 amino acids.

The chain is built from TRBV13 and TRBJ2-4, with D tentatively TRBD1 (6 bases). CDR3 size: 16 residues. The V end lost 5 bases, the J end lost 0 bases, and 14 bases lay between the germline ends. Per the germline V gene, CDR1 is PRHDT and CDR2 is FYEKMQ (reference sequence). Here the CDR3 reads CASSVRDTLAKNIQYF. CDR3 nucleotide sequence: TGTGCCAGCAGCGTACGGGACACCTTAGCCAAAAACATTCAGTACTTC.

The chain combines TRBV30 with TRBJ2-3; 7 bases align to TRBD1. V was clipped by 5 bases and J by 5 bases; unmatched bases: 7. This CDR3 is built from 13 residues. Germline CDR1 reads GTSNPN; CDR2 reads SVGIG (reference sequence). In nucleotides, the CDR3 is TGTGCCTGGGGGGGACAGTTCTTAGATACGCAGTATTTT. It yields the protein CAWGGQFLDTQYF.

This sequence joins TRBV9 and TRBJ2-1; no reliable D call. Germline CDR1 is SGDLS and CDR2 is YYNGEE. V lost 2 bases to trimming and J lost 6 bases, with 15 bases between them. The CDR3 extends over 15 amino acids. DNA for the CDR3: TGTGCCAGCAGCGTTGACTCCAGGACGACCAATGAGCAGTTCTTC. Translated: CASSVDSRTTNEQFF.

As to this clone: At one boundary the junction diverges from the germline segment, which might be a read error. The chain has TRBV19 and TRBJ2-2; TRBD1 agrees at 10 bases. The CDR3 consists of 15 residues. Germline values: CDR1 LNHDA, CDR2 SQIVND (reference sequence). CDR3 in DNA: TGTGCCAGTGGTATACGACAGGGGGCGGCCGGGGAGCTGTTTTTT. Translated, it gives CASGIRQGAAGELFF.

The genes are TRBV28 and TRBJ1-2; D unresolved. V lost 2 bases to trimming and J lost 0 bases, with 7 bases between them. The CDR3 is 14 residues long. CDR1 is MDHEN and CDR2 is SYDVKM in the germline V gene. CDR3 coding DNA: TGTGCCAGCAGTTTAATAGGAGCTAACTATGGCTACACCTTC. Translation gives CASSLIGANYGYTF.

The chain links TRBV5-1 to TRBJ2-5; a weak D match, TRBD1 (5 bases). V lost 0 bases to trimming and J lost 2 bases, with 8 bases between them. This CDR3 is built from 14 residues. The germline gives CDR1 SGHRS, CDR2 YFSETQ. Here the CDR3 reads CASSLVDSQETQYF. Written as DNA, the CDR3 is TGCGCCAGCAGCTTGGTCGACAGTCAAGAGACCCAGTACTTC.

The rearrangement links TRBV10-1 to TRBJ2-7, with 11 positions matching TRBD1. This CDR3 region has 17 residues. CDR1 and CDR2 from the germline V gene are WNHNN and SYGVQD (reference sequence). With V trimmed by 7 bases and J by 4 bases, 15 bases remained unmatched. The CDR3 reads CASTRPGTGGGFYEQYF. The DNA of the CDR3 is TGCGCCAGCACCCGTCCCGGGACAGGGGGAGGATTTTACGAGCAGTACTTC.

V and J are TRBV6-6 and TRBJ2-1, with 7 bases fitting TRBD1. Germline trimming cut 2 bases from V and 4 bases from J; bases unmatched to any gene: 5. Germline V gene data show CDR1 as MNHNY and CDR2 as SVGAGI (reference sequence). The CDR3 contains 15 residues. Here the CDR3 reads CASSYRQGDYNEQFF. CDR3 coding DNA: TGTGCCAGCAGTTACCGGCAGGGGGATTACAATGAGCAGTTCTTC.

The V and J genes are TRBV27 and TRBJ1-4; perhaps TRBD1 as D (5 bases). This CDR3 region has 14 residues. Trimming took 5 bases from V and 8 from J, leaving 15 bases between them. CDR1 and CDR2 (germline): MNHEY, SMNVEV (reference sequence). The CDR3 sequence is CASSPQGLGEKLFF. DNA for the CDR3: TGTGCCAGCAGTCCTCAGGGACTTGGAGAAAAACTGTTTTTT. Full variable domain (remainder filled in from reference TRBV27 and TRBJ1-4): EAQVTQNPRYLITVTGKKLTVTCSQNMNHEYMSWYRQDPGLGLRQIYYSMNVEVTDKGDVPEGYKVSRKEKRNFPLILESPSPNQTSLYFCASSPQGLGEKLFFGSGTQLSVL.